The clone carrying this TCR beta chain has just a few counts. No antigen is known for it. The CDR3 has 15 amino acids. The V gene lost 2 bases and the J gene lost 0 bases, with 8 bases spanning the gap. Germline V lookup: CDR1 SNHLY, CDR2 FYNNEI. TCRdb keeps only in-frame clones here, not all; method: immunoSEQ multiplex PCR. The data contain about 390,000 clones, 70% to 90% of them seen just once; the ten biggest clones take up under 3.5%. The data stem from a study of Ad26.COV2.S vaccination and SARS-CoV-2 variants. As for the study in general: Ad26.COV2.S given intramuscularly, once or twice 56 days apart. General study points: Greater spike-specific TCR breadth was seen in vaccine recipients than in placebo recipients. With respect to non-spike TCR breadth, vaccine and placebo recipients were similar. Substantial post-vaccination breadth of spike-specific CD8+ and CD4+ T cell responses was reported.

The treatment here: 19 received Ad26.COV2.S at low or high dose, single or two shots; 5 received placebo; per-sample allocation not given. Specimen acquisition occurred on day 63 following the initial vaccine or placebo injection. The TCR comes from a person between 18 and 60 years old who received the Ad26.COV2.S COVID-19 vaccine or a placebo. V usage is TRBV2 and J usage is TRBJ1-5; TRBD1 is a possible D gene (6 bases). The input for sequencing was peripheral blood, taken in a trial of Ad26.COV2.S vaccine versus placebo. The CDR3 sequence: CASSERGISNQPQHF. DNA for the CDR3: TGTGCCAGCAGTGAAAGGGGGATTAGCAATCAGCCCCAGCATTTT.